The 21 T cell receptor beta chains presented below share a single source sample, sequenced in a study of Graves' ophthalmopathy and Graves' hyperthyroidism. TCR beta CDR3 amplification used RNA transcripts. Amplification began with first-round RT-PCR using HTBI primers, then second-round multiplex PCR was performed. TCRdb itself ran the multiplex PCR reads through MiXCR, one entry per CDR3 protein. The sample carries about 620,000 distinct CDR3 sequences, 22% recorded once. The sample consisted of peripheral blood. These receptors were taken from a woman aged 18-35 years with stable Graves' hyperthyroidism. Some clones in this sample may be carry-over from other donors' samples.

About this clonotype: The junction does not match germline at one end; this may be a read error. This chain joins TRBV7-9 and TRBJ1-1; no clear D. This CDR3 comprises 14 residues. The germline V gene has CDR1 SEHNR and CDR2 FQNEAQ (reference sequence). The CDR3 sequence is CASSLGMMNTDALF. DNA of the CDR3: TGTGCCAGCAGCTTAGGGATGATGAACACTGATGCTCTCTTT.

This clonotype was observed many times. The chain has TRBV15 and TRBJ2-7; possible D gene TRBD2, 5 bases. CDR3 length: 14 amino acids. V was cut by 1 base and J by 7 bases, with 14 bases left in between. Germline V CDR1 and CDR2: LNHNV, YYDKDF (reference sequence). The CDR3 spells CATSRADGVGEQYF. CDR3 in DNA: TGTGCCACCAGCAGAGCAGACGGGGTTGGAGAGCAGTACTTC.

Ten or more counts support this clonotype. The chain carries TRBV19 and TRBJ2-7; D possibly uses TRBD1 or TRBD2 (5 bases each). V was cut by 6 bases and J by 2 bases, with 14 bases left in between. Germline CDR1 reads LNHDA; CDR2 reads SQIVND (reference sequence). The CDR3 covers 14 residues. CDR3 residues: CASRNRDGTYEQYF. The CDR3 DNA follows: TGTGCCAGTAGGAACCGGGACGGGACCTACGAGCAGTACTTC.

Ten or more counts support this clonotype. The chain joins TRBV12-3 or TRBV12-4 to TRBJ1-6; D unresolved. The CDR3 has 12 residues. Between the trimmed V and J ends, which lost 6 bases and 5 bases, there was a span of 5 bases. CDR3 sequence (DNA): TGTGCCAGCAGAGGAAATAATTCACCCCTCCACTTT. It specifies CASRGNNSPLHF.

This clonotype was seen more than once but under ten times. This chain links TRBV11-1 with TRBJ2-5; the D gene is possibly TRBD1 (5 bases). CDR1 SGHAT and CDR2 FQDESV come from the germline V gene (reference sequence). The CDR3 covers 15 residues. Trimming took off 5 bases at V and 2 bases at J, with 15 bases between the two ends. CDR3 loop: CASSQHRTPQETQYF. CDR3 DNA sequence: TGTGCCAGCAGCCAACACAGGACACCACAAGAGACCCAGTACTTC. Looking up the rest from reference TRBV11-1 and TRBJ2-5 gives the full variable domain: EAEVAQSPRYKITEKSQAVAFWCDPISGHATLYWYRQILGQGPELLVQFQDESVVDDSQLPKDRFSAERLKGVDSTLKIQPAELGDSAMYLCASSQHRTPQETQYFGPGTRLLVL.

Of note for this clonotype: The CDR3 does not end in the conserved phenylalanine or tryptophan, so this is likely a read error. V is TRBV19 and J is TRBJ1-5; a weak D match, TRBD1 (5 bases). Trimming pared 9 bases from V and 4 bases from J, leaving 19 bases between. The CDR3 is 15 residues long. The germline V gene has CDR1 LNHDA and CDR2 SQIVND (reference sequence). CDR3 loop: CASTGLGPINQPQHV. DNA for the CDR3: TGTGCCAGCACAGGTCTGGGTCCGATTAATCAGCCCCAGCATGTT.

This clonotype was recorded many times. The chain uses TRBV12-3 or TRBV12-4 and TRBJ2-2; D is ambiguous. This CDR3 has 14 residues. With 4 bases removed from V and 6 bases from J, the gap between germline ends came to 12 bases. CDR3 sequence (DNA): TGTGCCAGCAGTTCAGGTCAGGCACCCGGGGAGCTGTTTTTT. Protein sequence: CASSSGQAPGELFF.

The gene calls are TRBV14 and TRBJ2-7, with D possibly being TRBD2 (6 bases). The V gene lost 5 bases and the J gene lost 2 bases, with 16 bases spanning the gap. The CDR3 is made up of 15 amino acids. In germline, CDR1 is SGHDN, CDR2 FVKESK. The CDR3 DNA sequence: TGTGCCAGCAGCTTTTTGATAGCGGAGACCTACGAGCAGTACTTC. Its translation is CASSFLIAETYEQYF. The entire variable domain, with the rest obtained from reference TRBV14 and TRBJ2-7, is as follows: EAGVTQFPSHSVIEKGQTVTLRCDPISGHDNLYWYRRVMGKEIKFLLHFVKESKQDESGMPNNRFLAERTGGTYSTLKVQPAELEDSGVYFCASSFLIAETYEQYFGPGTRLTVT.

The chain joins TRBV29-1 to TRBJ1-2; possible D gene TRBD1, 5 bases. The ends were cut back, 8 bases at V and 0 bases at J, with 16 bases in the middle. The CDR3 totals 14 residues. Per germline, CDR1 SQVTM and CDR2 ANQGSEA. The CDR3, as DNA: TGCAGCCCCTGGGGGACGCTTGCTAACTATGGCTACACCTTC. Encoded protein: CSPWGTLANYGYTF.

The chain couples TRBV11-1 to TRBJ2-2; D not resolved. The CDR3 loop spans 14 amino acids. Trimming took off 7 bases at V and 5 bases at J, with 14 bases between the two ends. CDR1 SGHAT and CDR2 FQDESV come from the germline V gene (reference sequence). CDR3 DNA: TGTGCCAGCACGACCCGGGCCTGGACCGGGGAGCTGTTTTTT. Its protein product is CASTTRAWTGELFF.

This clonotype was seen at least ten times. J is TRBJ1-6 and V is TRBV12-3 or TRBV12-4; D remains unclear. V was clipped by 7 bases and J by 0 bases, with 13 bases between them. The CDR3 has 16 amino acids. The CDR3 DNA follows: TGTGCCAGCACCCTACTAGGGAGCTCCTATAATTCACCCCTCCACTTT. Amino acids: CASTLLGSSYNSPLHF.

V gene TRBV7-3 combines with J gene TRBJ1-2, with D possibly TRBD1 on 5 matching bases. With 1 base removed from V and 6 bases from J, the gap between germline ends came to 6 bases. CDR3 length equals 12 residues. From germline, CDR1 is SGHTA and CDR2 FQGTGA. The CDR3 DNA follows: TGTGCCAGCAGCTTAATGACAGATGGCTACACCTTC. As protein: CASSLMTDGYTF. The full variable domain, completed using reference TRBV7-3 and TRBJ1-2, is GAGVSQTPSNKVTEKGKYVELRCDPISGHTALYWYRQSLGQGPEFLIYFQGTGAADDSGLPNDRFFAVRPEGSVSTLKIQRTERGDSAVYLCASSLMTDGYTFGSGTRLTVV.

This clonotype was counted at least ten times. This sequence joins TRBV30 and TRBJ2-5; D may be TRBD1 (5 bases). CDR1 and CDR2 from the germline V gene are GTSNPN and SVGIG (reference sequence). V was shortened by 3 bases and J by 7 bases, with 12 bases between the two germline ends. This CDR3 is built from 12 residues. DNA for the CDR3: TGTGCCTGGAGCCAGGGTTTTGGGACCCAGTACTTC. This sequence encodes CAWSQGFGTQYF.

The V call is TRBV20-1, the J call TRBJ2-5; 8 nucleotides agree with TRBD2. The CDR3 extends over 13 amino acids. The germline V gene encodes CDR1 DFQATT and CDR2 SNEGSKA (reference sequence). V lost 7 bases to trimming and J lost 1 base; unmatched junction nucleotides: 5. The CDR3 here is CSVRAGAQETQYF. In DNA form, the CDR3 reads TGCAGTGTACGAGCGGGGGCCCAAGAGACCCAGTACTTC.

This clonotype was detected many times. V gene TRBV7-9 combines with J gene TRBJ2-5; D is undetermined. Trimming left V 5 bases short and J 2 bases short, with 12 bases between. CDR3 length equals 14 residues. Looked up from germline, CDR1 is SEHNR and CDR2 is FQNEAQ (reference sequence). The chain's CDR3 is CASSPPTRQETQYF. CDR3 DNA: TGTGCCAGCAGCCCGCCGACAAGACAAGAGACCCAGTACTTC.

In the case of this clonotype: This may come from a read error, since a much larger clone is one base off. The CDR3 is CSGAEGVIRGGFTF. CDR3 nucleotides: TGCAGTGGGGCCGAAGGGGTTATTCGTGGAGGCTTCACCTTC. This chain connects TRBV20-1 to TRBJ1-2, with D maybe TRBD1 (5 bases). This CDR3 comprises 14 residues. Per germline, CDR1 DFQATT and CDR2 SNEGSKA (reference sequence).

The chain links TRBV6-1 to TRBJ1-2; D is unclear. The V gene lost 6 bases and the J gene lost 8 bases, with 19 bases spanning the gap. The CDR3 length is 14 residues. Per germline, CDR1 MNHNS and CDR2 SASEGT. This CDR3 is CASSPALGFYGYTF. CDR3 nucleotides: TGTGCCAGCAGCCCCGCCCTAGGTTTTTACGGCTACACCTTC.

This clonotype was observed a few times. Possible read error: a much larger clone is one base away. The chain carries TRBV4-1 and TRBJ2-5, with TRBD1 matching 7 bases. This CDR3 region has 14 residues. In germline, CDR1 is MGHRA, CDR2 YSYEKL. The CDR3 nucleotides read TGCGCCAGCAGGGACCACAGGGGAATAGAGACCAAGTACTTC. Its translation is CASRDHRGIETKYF.

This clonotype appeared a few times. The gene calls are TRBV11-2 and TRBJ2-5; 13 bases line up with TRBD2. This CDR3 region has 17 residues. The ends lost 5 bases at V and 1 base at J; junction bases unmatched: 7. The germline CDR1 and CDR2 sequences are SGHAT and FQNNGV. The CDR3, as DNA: TGTGCCAGCAGCATCCGGACTAGCGGGAGTACCCAAGAGACCCAGTACTTC. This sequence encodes CASSIRTSGSTQETQYF.

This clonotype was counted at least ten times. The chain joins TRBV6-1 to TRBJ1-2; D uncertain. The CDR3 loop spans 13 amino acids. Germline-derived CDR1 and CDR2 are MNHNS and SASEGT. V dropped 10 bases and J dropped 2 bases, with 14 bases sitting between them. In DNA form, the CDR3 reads TGTGCCACCCGCCTGGGATTAAACTATGGCTACACCTTC. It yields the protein CATRLGLNYGYTF.

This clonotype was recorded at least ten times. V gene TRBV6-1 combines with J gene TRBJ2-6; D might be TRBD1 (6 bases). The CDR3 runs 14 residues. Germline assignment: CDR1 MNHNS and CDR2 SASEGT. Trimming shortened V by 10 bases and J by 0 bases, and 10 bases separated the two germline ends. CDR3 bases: TGTGCCACTTCACAGGGCTCTGGGGCCAACGTCCTGACTTTC. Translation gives CATSQGSGANVLTF.